A selection of T cell receptor beta chains follows, all from one sample in a study of cytomegalovirus exposure and HLA in healthy donors. Generated by immunoSEQ multiplex PCR, the TCRdb table keeps only in-frame clones and is missing some. The sample holds about 89,000 clones; around 85% are singletons and the top ten take 7% to 8.5%. The sequenced material came from PBMCs. All receptors derive from a man aged 35-49 years in good health and CMV-seropositive. The conserved cysteine and the conserved F or W are not part of the CDR3 here. Part of the rows lack a size; the others show once, few, many or a class for expanded clones.

-	TRBV6-1	12	TRBJ1-1	ASTRGAGVTEAF
-	TRBV7-9	16	TRBJ2-5	ASSLARGQGAPGETQY
-	TRBV11-2	15	TRBJ1-1	ASSLAYQGGMNTEAF
-	TRBV30	12	TRBJ1-2	AWSVKQRRYGYT
once	TRBV6-1	13	TRBJ2-1	ASSATRSSYNEQF
-	TRBV15	11	TRBJ1-2	ATSRDRVPGYT
-	TRBV6-1	13	TRBJ2-1	ASSPASGFYNEQF
-	TRBV6-1	8	TRBJ2-7	ASQFYEQY
-	TRBV6-1	14	TRBJ2-2	ASSATPGQITGELF
-	TRBV7-3	13	TRBJ2-5	ASEVLAEFQETQY
-	TRBV28	12	TRBJ2-3	ASSFLAGTDTQY
-	TRBV6-1	13	TRBJ1-2	ASSEPMAWGGGYT
once	TRBV14	16	TRBJ1-5	ASSPKGTGGRGNQPQH
-	TRBV9	12	TRBJ1-3	ASSVGSSGNTIY
few	TRBV30	11	TRBJ2-5	AFSGTDGETQY
-	TRBV19	15	TRBJ1-5	ASSPRDSPLSNQPQH
once	TRBV5-5	13	TRBJ1-5	ASSLEGGSNQPQH
once	TRBV7-9	14	TRBJ1-1	ASSKGDRGLNTEAF
-	TRBV5-6	13	TRBJ2-3	ASSLAGASTDTQY
once	TRBV5-3	12	TRBJ2-7	ARSYPRTSDEQY
-	TRBV14	14	TRBJ1-4	ASSQERDREGEKLF
-	TRBV6-1	13	TRBJ2-7	ASSELGLGSYEQY
-	TRBV7-2	15	TRBJ2-3	ASSLAGQGARPDTQY
-	TRBV5-4	14	TRBJ2-2	ASSLGIAGGTGELF
-	TRBV5-3	15	TRBJ1-3	ARSLGRGEHSGNTIY
-	TRBV28	12	TRBJ1-2	ASSPLVPEGGYT
-	TRBV30	14	TRBJ2-1	AWSREGGVSYNEQF
once	TRBV5-1	12	TRBJ2-5	ASSLEPREETQY
-	TRBV4-2	15	TRBJ2-5	ASSQVGTSGGQETQY
once	TRBV29-1	13	TRBJ1-4	SVEDPRSGTGKLF
-	TRBV27	14	TRBJ2-5	ASSLGFAGGQETQY
-	TRBV7-8	14	TRBJ2-1	ASSLRGRGPYNEQF
-	TRBV7-6	15	TRBJ1-3	ASSLAGGRHSGNTIY
-	TRBV6-1	12	TRBJ2-7	ASSVRGVSYEQY
once	TRBV7-9	15	TRBJ2-3	ASSSSGAGHSTDTQY
-	TRBV6-6	14	TRBJ1-1	ASSYSISSRGSEAF
once	TRBV7-9	12	TRBJ2-1	SSSLNRAFDEQF
-	TRBV7-9	13	TRBJ1-2	ASSLGQGVNYGYT
few	TRBV7-9	14	TRBJ2-3	ASSHNTGGSADTQY
-	TRBV18	12	TRBJ1-5	ASSPGQGKQPQH
-	TRBV27	12	TRBJ2-3	ASSLSGDTDTQY
-	TRBV18	13	TRBJ2-1	ASSDTRGGLNEQF
few	TRBV4-1	12	TRBJ1-2	ASSQVPPDYGYT
-	TRBV2	9	TRBJ2-7	ASRELVEQY
-	TRBV27	12	-	ATRTALRNYEQY
-	TRBV15	11	TRBJ2-5	AIGASYQETQY